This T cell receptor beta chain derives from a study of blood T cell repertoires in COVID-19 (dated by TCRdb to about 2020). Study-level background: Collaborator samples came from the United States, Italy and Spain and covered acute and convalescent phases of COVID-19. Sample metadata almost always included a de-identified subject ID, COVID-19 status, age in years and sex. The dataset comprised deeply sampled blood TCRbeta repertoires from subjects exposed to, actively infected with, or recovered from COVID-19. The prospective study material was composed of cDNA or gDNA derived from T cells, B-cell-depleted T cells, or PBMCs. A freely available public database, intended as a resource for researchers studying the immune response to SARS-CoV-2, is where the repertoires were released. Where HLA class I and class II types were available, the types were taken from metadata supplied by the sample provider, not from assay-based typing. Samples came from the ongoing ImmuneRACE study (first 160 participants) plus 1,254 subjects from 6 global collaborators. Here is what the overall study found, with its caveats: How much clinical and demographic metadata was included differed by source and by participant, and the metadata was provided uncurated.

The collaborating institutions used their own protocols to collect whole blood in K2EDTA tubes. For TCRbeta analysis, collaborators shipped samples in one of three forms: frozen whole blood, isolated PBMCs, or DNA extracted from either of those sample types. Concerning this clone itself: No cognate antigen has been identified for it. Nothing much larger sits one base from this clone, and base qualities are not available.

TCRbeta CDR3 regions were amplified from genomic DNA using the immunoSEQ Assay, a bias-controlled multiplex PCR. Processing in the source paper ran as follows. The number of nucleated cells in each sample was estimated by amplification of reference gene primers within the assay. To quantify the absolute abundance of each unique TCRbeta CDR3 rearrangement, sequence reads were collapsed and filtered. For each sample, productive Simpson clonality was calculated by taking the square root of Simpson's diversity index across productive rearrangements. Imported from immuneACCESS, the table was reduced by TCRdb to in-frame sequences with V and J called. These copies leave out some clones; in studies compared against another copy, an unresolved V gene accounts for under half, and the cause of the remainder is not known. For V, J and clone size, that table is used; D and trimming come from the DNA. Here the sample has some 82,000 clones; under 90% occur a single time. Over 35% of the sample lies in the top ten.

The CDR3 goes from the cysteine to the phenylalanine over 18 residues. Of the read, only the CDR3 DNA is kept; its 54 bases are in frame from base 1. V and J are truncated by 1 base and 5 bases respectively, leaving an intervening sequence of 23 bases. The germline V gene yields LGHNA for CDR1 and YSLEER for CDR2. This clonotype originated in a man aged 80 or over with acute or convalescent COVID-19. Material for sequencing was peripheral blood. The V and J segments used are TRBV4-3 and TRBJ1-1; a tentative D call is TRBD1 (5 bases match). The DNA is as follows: TGCGCCAGCAGCCAAGTCAGGGCCATAAGCTATGGTAGTACTGAAGCTTTCTTT. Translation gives CASSQVRAISYGSTEAFF.